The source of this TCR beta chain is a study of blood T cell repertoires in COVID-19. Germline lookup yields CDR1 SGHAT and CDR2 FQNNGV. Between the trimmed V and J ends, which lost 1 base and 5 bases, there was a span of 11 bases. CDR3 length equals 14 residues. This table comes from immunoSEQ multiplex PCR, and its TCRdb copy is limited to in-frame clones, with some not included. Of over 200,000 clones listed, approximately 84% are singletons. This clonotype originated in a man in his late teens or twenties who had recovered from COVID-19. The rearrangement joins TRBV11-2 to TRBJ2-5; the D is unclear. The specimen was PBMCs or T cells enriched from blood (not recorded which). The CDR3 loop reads CASSLAPREETQYF. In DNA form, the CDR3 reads TGTGCCAGCAGCTTAGCTCCCCGTGAGGAGACCCAGTACTTC.